The clone carrying this TCR beta chain was observed a single time. One junction end disagrees with the germline gene, perhaps due to a read error. Some clones are missing from TCRdb's copy, which holds only in-frame ones; the method was immunoSEQ multiplex PCR. The sample includes 100,000 or so clones, more than 75% of them seen just once. This record belongs to a study of T cell responses to AZD1222 COVID-19 vaccine. This CDR3 has 14 amino acids. CDR1 and CDR2 (germline): SQVTM, ANQGSEA. V and J are TRBV29-1 and TRBJ1-1; D gene unclear. The material was peripheral blood, obtained 28 days after the second AZD1222 dose. The receptor was isolated from an adult who received the AZD1222 COVID-19 vaccine. The CDR3: CNVEDRRMNTEAFF. CDR3 in DNA: TGCAACGTTGAGGACCGCCGGATGAACACTGAAGCTTTCTTT.